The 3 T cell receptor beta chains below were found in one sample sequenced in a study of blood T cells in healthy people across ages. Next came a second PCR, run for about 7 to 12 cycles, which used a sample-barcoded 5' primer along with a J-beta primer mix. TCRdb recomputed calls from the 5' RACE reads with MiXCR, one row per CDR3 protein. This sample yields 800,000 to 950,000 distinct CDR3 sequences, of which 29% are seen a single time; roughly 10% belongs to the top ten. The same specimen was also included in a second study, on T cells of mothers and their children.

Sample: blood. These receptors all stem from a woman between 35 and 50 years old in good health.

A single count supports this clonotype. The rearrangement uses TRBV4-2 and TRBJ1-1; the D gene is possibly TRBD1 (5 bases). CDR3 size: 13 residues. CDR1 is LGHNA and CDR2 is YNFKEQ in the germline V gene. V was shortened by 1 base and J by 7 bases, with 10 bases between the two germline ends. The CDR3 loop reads CASSQGGSSEAFF. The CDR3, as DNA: TGTGCCAGCAGCCAAGGGGGCTCGAGTGAAGCTTTCTTT.

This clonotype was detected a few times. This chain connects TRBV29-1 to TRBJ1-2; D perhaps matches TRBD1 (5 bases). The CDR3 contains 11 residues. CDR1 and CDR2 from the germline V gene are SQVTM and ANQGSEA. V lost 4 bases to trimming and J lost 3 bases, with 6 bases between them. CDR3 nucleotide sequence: TGCAGCGTTGGACAGTACTATGGCTACACCTTC. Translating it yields CSVGQYYGYTF. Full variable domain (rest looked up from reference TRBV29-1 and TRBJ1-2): SAVISQKPSRDICQRGTSLTIQCQVDSQVTMMFWYRQQPGQSLTLIATANQGSEATYESGFVIDKFPISRPNLTFSTLTVSNMSPEDSSIYLCSVGQYYGYTFGSGTRLTVV.

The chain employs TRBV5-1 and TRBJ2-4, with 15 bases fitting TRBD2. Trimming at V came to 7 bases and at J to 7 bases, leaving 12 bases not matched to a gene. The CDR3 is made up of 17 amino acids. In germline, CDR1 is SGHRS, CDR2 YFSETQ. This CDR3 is CASGSPGLAGGPNIQYF. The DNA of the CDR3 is TGCGCCAGCGGCTCCCCCGGACTAGCGGGGGGGCCGAACATTCAGTACTTC.